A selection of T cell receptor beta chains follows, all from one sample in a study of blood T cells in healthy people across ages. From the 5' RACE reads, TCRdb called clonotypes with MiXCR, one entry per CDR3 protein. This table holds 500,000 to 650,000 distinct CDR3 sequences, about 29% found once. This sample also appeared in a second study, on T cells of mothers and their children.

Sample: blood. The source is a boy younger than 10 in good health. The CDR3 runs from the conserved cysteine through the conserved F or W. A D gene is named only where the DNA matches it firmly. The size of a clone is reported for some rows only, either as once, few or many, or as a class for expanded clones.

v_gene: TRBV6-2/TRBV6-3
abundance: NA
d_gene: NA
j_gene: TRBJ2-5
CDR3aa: CASSYSRTWTSDF
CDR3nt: TGTGCCAGCAGTTACTCTCGCACGTGGACGTCGGACTTC

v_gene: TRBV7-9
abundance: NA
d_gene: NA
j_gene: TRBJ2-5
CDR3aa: CASGADVNQETQYF
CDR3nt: TGTGCCAGCGGGGCAGATGTTAACCAAGAGACCCAGTACTTC

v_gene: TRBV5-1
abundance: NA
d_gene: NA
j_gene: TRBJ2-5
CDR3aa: CASSFGGQVETQYF
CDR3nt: TGCGCCAGCAGCTTCGGGGGCCAGGTAGAGACCCAGTACTTC

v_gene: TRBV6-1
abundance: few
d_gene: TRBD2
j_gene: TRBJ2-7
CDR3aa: CASSVQPLGLAAYEQYF
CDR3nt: TGTGCCAGCAGTGTGCAACCGCTGGGACTAGCGGCTTACGAGCAGTACTTC

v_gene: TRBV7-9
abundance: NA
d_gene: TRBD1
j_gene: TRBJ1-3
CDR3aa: CASSNRDSKDTIYF
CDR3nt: TGTGCCAGCAGCAATAGGGACAGCAAAGACACCATATATTTT

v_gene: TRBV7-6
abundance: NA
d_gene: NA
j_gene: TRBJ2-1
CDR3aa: CASSQKGTEQFF
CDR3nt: TGTGCCAGCAGCCAGAAGGGTACTGAGCAGTTCTTC

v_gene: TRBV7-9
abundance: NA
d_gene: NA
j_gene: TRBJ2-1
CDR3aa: CASSPLLHEQFF
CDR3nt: TGTGCCAGCAGCCCGCTTCTCCATGAGCAGTTCTTC

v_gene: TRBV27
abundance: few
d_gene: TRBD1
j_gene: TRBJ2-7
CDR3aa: CASSGRTGPISEQYF
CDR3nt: TGTGCCAGCAGTGGAAGGACAGGGCCGATCAGCGAGCAGTACTTC

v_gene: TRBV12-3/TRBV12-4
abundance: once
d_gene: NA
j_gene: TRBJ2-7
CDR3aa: CASSLAQFHEQYF
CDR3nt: TGTGCCAGCAGTTTGGCACAGTTCCACGAGCAGTACTTC

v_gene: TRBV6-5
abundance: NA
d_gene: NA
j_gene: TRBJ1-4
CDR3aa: CASRPNRGNLKLFF
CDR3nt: TGTGCCAGCAGACCCAACCGGGGAAATCTAAAACTGTTTTTT

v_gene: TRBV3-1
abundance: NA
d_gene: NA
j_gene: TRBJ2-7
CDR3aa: CASSFSGLNPTEQYF
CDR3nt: TGTGCCAGCAGCTTTTCTGGACTCAACCCCACCGAGCAGTACTTC

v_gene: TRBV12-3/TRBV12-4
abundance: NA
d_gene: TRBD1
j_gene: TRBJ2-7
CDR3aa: CASTYGQGVVEQYF
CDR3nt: TGTGCCAGCACCTACGGACAGGGGGTCGTCGAGCAGTACTTC

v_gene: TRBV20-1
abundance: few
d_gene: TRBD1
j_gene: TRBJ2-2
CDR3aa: CSATGQGNTGELFF
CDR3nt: TGCAGTGCTACCGGACAGGGCAACACCGGGGAGCTGTTTTTT

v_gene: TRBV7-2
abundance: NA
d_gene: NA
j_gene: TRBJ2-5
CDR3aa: CASSLMQEETQYF
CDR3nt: TGTGCCAGCAGCTTAATGCAGGAAGAGACCCAGTACTTC

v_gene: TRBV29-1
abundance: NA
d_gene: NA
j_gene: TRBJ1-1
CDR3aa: CSVARVMTTEAFF
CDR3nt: TGCAGCGTTGCTAGGGTAATGACCACTGAAGCTTTCTTT

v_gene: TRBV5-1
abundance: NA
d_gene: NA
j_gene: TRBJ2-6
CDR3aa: CALETGLDSGANVLTF
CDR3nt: TGCGCTCTAGAAACAGGGTTAGACTCTGGGGCCAACGTCCTGACTTTC

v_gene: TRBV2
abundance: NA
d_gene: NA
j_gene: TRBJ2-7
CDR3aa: CATTGVYEQYF
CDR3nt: TGTGCCACCACAGGAGTCTACGAGCAGTACTTC

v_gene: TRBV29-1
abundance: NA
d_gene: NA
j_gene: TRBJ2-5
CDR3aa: CSVAGGTRNQETQYF
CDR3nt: TGCAGCGTTGCAGGGGGGACACGGAACCAAGAGACCCAGTACTTC

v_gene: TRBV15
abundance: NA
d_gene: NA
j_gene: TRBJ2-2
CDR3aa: CATSRDATGPGELFF
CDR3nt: TGTGCCACCAGCAGAGACGCCACAGGGCCCGGGGAGCTGTTTTTT

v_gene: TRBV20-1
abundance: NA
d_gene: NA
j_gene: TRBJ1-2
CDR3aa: CSASTPDGLAGYTF
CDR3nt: TGCAGTGCTAGCACTCCGGACGGCCTGGCTGGCTACACCTTC

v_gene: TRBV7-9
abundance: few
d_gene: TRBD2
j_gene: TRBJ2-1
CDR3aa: CASSLAPGGVNYNEQFF
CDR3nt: TGTGCCAGCAGCTTAGCGCCGGGGGGAGTGAACTACAATGAGCAGTTCTTC

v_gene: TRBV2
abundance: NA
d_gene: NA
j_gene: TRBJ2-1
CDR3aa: CASSEALRIGKNEQFF
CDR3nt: TGTGCCAGCAGTGAAGCGTTAAGAATCGGGAAAAATGAGCAGTTCTTC

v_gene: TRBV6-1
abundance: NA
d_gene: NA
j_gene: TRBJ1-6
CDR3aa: CASSGTGAGTLHF
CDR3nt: TGTGCCAGCAGTGGCACCGGGGCGGGGACCCTCCACTTT

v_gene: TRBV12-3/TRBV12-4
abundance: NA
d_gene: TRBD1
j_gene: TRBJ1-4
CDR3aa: CASSLATGGAVEKLFF
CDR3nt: TGTGCCAGCAGTTTAGCCACAGGGGGCGCGGTTGAAAAACTGTTTTTT

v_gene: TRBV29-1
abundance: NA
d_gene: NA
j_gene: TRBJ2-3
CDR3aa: CSATPRFTDTQYF
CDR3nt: TGCAGCGCGACACCAAGGTTCACAGATACGCAGTATTTT

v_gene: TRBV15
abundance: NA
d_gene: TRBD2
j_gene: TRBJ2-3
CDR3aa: CATSRVPSGGSTDTQYF
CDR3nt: TGTGCCACCAGCAGAGTTCCTAGCGGGGGAAGTACAGATACGCAGTATTTT

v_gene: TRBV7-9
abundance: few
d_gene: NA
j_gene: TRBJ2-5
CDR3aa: CASSFSPGGHETQYF
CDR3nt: TGTGCCAGCAGCTTTAGTCCCGGGGGGCATGAGACCCAGTACTTC